Shown below are 27 T cell receptor beta chains from a single sample sequenced in a study of cytomegalovirus exposure and HLA in healthy donors. The primer mix had 60 Vbeta and 13 Jbeta primers. The method was immunoSEQ multiplex PCR; TCRdb's version includes in-frame clones alone and lacks a portion of them. In the table there are around 150,000 clones, roughly four fifths of which are singletons. What was sequenced was PBMCs. The receptors were sampled from a young man in good health and CMV-seronegative.

This chain links TRBV10-3 with TRBJ2-7; D may be TRBD2 (5 bases). V was clipped by 5 bases and J by 8 bases, with 16 bases between them. Germline V gives CDR1 ENHRY, CDR2 SYGVKD. The CDR3 is 13 residues long. In DNA form, the CDR3 reads TGTGCCATCAGTCATGAAGCGAGGGAGAAGCAGTACTTC. Its translation: CAISHEAREKQYF.

This chain connects TRBV10-3 to TRBJ1-6; 12 positions match TRBD1. Trimming removed 10 bases from V and 12 bases from J; junction bases left unmatched: 4. Germline CDR1 and CDR2: ENHRY and SYGVKD. CDR3 length: 12 amino acids. The CDR3 DNA reads as TGTGCCAGCGGGACAGGGGGCGAACCCCTCCACTTT. It specifies CASGTGGEPLHF.

The chain has TRBV7-9 and TRBJ2-1; TRBD2 matches at 10 bases. The CDR3 contains 15 residues. Per the germline V gene, CDR1 is SEHNR and CDR2 is FQNEAQ (reference sequence). V shed 5 bases, J shed 7 bases, and the junction held 8 bases outside the gene matches. The CDR3 here is CASSTRLAGSNEQFF. For the CDR3, the DNA is TGTGCCAGCAGCACCCGACTAGCGGGTTCTAATGAGCAGTTCTTC.

The genes are TRBV6-6 and TRBJ1-1, with a weak D call TRBD1 (6 bases). The CDR3 has 16 amino acids. The germline V gene has CDR1 MNHNY and CDR2 SVGAGI (reference sequence). V lost 3 bases, J lost 5 bases, and 19 bases lay in between. The chain's CDR3 is CASSYGQGLIDTEAFF. DNA for the CDR3: TGTGCCAGCAGTTATGGGCAGGGGTTGATAGATACTGAAGCTTTCTTT.

V usage is TRBV7-2 and J usage is TRBJ2-7; the match to TRBD2 covers 13 bases. The CDR3 consists of 18 residues. Germline values: CDR1 SGHTA, CDR2 FQGNSA. V dropped 5 bases and J dropped 3; count of bases not matched to a gene: 13. The CDR3 DNA sequence: TGTGCCAGCAGCCAGGCTACTAGCGGGAGGGCGAAGGACTACGAGCAGTACTTC. It yields the protein CASSQATSGRAKDYEQYF.

The chain has TRBV19 and TRBJ1-4; 7 bases match TRBD1. V was pared by 5 bases and J by 8 bases, with 8 bases of the junction left unmatched. From germline, CDR1 is LNHDA and CDR2 SQIVND (reference sequence). The CDR3 totals 14 residues. The CDR3 region has the DNA TGTGCCAGTAGTGTCACAGGGGTAGGCGAAAAACTGTTTTTT. It specifies CASSVTGVGEKLFF. Supplemented by reference TRBV19 and TRBJ1-4, the full variable domain reads DGGITQSPKYLFRKEGQNVTLSCEQNLNHDAMYWYRQDPGQGLRLIYYSQIVNDFQKGDIAEGYSVSREKKESFPLTVTSAQKNPTAFYLCASSVTGVGEKLFFGSGTQLSVL.

This chain connects TRBV28 to TRBJ2-1, with D tentatively TRBD2 (6 bases). V was shortened by 7 bases and J by 5 bases, with 15 bases between the two germline ends. The CDR3 loop spans 14 amino acids. Germline V CDR1 and CDR2: MDHEN, SYDVKM. CDR3 DNA sequence: TGTGCCAGCATTGGACCTAGCGATCACAATGAGCAGTTCTTC. It yields the protein CASIGPSDHNEQFF.

This sequence joins TRBV6-4 and TRBJ2-1; maybe TRBD1 (6 bases). The CDR3 covers 14 residues. Per germline, CDR1 MRHNA and CDR2 SNTAGT. Trimming took off 5 bases at V and 4 bases at J, with 12 bases between the two ends. The CDR3 is CASSQDSPYNEQFF. The CDR3 nucleotides are TGTGCCAGCAGTCAGGACAGCCCATACAATGAGCAGTTCTTC.

There are a few counts of this clone. The chain employs TRBV5-1 and TRBJ2-5; maybe TRBD2 (7 bases). The ends were cut back, 7 bases at V and 2 bases at J, with 24 bases in the middle. Germline CDR1 is SGHRS and CDR2 is YFSETQ. The CDR3 sequence is 17 residues long. CDR3 in DNA: TGCGCCAGCCGGGGGGCGATGGGGGGAGAAAGGCAAGAGACCCAGTACTTC. Its protein product is CASRGAMGGERQETQYF.

CDR3 sequence (DNA): TGTGCCACCAGCGCCCGTAGACTGCGGGATGCTTTCTTT. Translated, it gives CATSARRLRDAFF. The genes are TRBV15 and TRBJ1-1, with D hard to call. Germline CDR1 is LNHNV and CDR2 is YYDKDF (reference sequence). Trimming cost V 5 bases and J 11 bases, with 18 bases left between them. The CDR3 runs 13 residues.

In this sample, this clone turned up many times. One end of the junction does not line up with germline, which may come from a read error. In nucleotides, the CDR3 is TGTTCCAGCAGCTTTACATTGGACAGGGGGAACTATGGCTACACCTTC. It is translated as CSSSFTLDRGNYGYTF. J is TRBJ1-2 and V is TRBV7-9, with TRBD1 matching 10 bases. Germline-derived CDR1 and CDR2 are SEHNR and FQNEAQ (reference sequence). The CDR3 contains 16 residues.

This clone has more than one count but fewer than ten. This chain joins TRBV18 and TRBJ2-1; 10 bases align to TRBD2. The CDR3 totals 16 residues. Trimming at V came to 1 base and at J to 9 bases, leaving 9 bases not matched to a gene. Germline CDR1 reads KGHSH; CDR2 reads LQKENI. CDR3 bases: TGTGCCAGCTCACCACAGGCTAGCGGGAGATTAGGTGAGCAGTTCTTC. As protein: CASSPQASGRLGEQFF.

This clone was detected only a few times. The genes are TRBV6-5 and TRBJ1-1; D ambiguous. Trimming shortened V by 4 bases and J by 1 base, and 7 bases separated the two germline ends. The CDR3 totals 13 residues. Germline CDR1 MNHEY, CDR2 SVGAGI. The CDR3 here is CASSLQRNTEAFF. Written as DNA, the CDR3 is TGTGCCAGCAGTTTACAGAGGAACACTGAAGCTTTCTTT.

This chain uses TRBV6-5 with TRBJ2-7; tentative D call: TRBD2 (5 bases). This CDR3 contains 14 residues. Trimming shortened V by 4 bases and J by 7 bases, and 17 bases separated the two germline ends. Germline V gene lookup returns CDR1 MNHEY and CDR2 SVGAGI. CDR3 in amino acids: CASSSFMGAGEQYF. The CDR3 bases are TGTGCCAGCAGTTCTTTCATGGGAGCTGGGGAGCAGTACTTC.

The chain combines TRBV4-1 with TRBJ2-7; 10 bases are shared with TRBD2. V shed 5 bases and J 6 bases; nucleotides not matched to a gene: 7. The CDR3 length is 14 residues. Germline V gene sequence: CDR1 MGHRA, CDR2 YSYEKL. CDR3 nucleotides: TGCGCCAGCAGCACTAGCGGGACCGTCATCGAGCAGTACTTC. It is translated as CASSTSGTVIEQYF.

The chain employs TRBV4-3 and TRBJ1-5; a weak D match, TRBD1 (6 bases). The CDR3 totals 17 residues. The ends were cut back, 1 base at V and 2 bases at J, with 15 bases in the middle. CDR1 LGHNA and CDR2 YSLEER come from the germline V gene. This CDR3 reads CASSQGRGGLGNQPQHF. The CDR3 DNA follows: TGCGCCAGCAGCCAAGGGAGGGGGGGCTTAGGCAATCAGCCCCAGCATTTT.

The chain links TRBV5-4 to TRBJ2-5, with TRBD2 identical over 8 bases. The J call may be incorrect, as the DNA end agrees better with TRBJ2-7. Germline CDR1 reads SGHNT; CDR2 reads YYREEE (reference sequence). This CDR3 is built from 15 residues. This CDR3 reads CASSWGGRTLVEQYF. Here the CDR3 DNA reads TGTGCCAGCAGCTGGGGCGGGAGGACATTGGTCGAGCAGTACTTC.

The chain carries TRBV10-1 and TRBJ2-2; D remains ambiguous. CDR1 and CDR2 (germline): WNHNN, SYGVQD (reference sequence). Trimming shortened V by 5 bases and J by 2 bases, and 6 bases separated the two germline ends. This CDR3 region has 13 residues. DNA for the CDR3: TGCGCCAGCAGTATCCCTAACACCGGGGAGCTGTTTTTT. Protein product: CASSIPNTGELFF.

This clone has only one observation. This chain links TRBV7-2 with TRBJ1-2; D is ambiguous. The CDR3 has 14 residues. V lost 2 bases and J 2 bases, leaving 9 bases between the germline ends. Germline-derived CDR1 and CDR2 are SGHTA and FQGNSA. CDR3 sequence (DNA): TGTGCCAGCAGCTTATCGGCGGGGAACTATGGCTACACCTTC. Protein product: CASSLSAGNYGYTF.

The rearrangement uses TRBV6-6 and TRBJ1-5; D is perhaps TRBD1 (6 bases). V lost 3 bases and J lost 7, with 19 bases in between. This CDR3 has 16 residues. Germline CDR1 MNHNY, CDR2 SVGAGI (reference sequence). This CDR3 reads CASSYHRDKEGQPQHF. The CDR3 DNA reads as TGTGCCAGCAGTTATCACCGGGACAAGGAAGGCCAGCCCCAGCATTTT.

The chain links TRBV6-6 to TRBJ2-7; the match to TRBD2 covers 7 bases. This CDR3 comprises 14 residues. V was pared by 2 bases and J by 3 bases, with 4 bases of the junction left unmatched. Germline V gene data show CDR1 as MNHNY and CDR2 as SVGAGI (reference sequence). The CDR3 spells CASSYASGVYEQYF. The CDR3 nucleotides are TGTGCCAGCAGTTACGCCAGCGGGGTCTACGAGCAGTACTTC.

The V call is TRBV7-2, the J call TRBJ1-1; TRBD1 matches at 11 bases. Germline-derived CDR1 and CDR2 are SGHTA and FQGNSA. This CDR3 has 13 residues. Trimming cost V 5 bases and J 8 bases; bases outside gene matches: 4. CDR3 sequence (DNA): TGTGCCAGCAGCCGGGACAGGGGGGAAGAAGCTTTCTTT. It codes for CASSRDRGEEAFF.

Notes on this clone: Relative to the germline gene, one junction end is altered; a read error may explain this. V usage is TRBV7-9 and J usage is TRBJ1-1; D unclear. CDR3 length: 12 amino acids. Germline CDR1 is SEHNR and CDR2 is FQNEAQ (reference sequence). CDR3 protein: CSSSSLNSEAFF. The CDR3 nucleotides are TGTTCCAGCAGCTCCCTTAATTCTGAAGCTTTCTTT. The full variable domain, rest sourced from reference TRBV7-9 and TRBJ1-1, is DTGVSQNPRHKITKRGQNVTFRCDPISEHNRLYWYRQTLGQGPEFLTYFQNEAQLEKSRLLSDRFSAERPKGSFSTLEIQRTEQGDSAMYLCSSSSLNSEAFFGQGTRLTVV.

The DNA for the CDR3 is TGTGCCAGCAGTCTCTCGGGAACAGGGGGCGAGCAGTACTTC. Residues: CASSLSGTGGEQYF. The chain links TRBV28 to TRBJ2-7; 8 bases agree with TRBD1. Germline V CDR1 and CDR2: MDHEN, SYDVKM. V trimming: 5 bases; J trimming: 6 bases; junction bases outside the gene matches: 9. This CDR3 spans 14 amino acids. Full variable domain (rest looked up from reference TRBV28 and TRBJ2-7): DVKVTQSSRYLVKRTGEKVFLECVQDMDHENMFWYRQDPGLGLRLIYFSYDVKMKEKGDIPEGYSVSREKKERFSLILESASTNQTSMYLCASSLSGTGGEQYFGPGTRLTVT.

Worth noting for this clone: Other DNA sequences within the sample encode an identical CDR3. V and J are TRBV18 and TRBJ2-7; the match to TRBD1 covers 8 bases. V dropped 3 bases and J dropped 2; count of bases not matched to a gene: 3. CDR1 and CDR2 from the germline V gene are KGHSH and LQKENI. This CDR3 region has 14 residues. CDR3 loop: CASSPRQGTYEQYF. The DNA for the CDR3 is TGTGCCAGCTCACCCAGACAGGGGACCTACGAGCAGTACTTC.

The chain is built from TRBV7-9 and TRBJ2-1, with TRBD2 identical over 8 bases. V was pared by 3 bases and J by 0 bases, with 13 bases of the junction left unmatched. The CDR3 is 19 residues long. The germline V gene has CDR1 SEHNR and CDR2 FQNEAQ (reference sequence). CDR3 sequence (DNA): TGTGCCAGCAGCTTGGGGCGGAGGTCGGGAGGGCGCTCCTACAATGAGCAGTTCTTC. Translated: CASSLGRRSGGRSYNEQFF.

The chain carries TRBV7-8 and TRBJ2-2; 11 bases are a match to TRBD2. Germline-derived CDR1 and CDR2 are SGHVS and FQNEAQ. The CDR3 runs to 16 residues. V lost 4 bases and J lost 1; bases outside the gene matches: 2. The CDR3 region has the DNA TGTGCCAGCAGCTCGGGACTAGCGGTGAACACCGGGGAGCTGTTTTTT. Amino acid sequence: CASSSGLAVNTGELFF.